The clone carrying this T cell receptor beta chain was detected only once. Its specificity is unknown. These data belong to a study of Graves' ophthalmopathy and Graves' hyperthyroidism. Study information: Investigators collected peripheral blood at initial diagnosis, before any treatment was given.

Orbital computed tomography, together with clinical symptoms, serum thyroxine, TRAb and thyroid ultrasound, was used for diagnosis. Approximately 10 ml of fresh blood yielded the PBMCs by density gradient. General study points: Detection in blood was also observed for most expanded thyroid clonotypes above 0.001 frequency.

This CDR3 has 10 amino acids. Per the germline V gene, CDR1 is LNHDA and CDR2 is SQIVND (reference sequence). The V end was cut by 4 bases, the J end by 15 bases, with 7 bases between. Amplification of TCR beta CDR3 regions used RNA transcripts. The workflow started with a first-round RT-PCR run with HTBI primers and then moved on to a second-round multiplex PCR. One entry per CDR3 protein, called by TCRdb with MiXCR from the multiplex PCR reads. The sample contains about 700,000 distinct CDR3 sequences, roughly 40% of which appear only once. The receptor was isolated from an adult man with Graves' ophthalmopathy. The sample comprised peripheral blood. The chain has TRBV19 and TRBJ1-6; no definite D call. The CDR3 region is CASSRADLHF. The CDR3 coding sequence is TGTGCCAGTAGTAGGGCCGACCTCCACTTT.